This T cell receptor beta chain stems from a study of blood T cell repertoires in COVID-19. Libraries were prepared by immunoSEQ multiplex PCR; TCRdb keeps only in-frame clonotypes and omits some of them. The sample comprises 150,000 to 200,000 clones, approximately 88% of which are singletons, and roughly 9% rests with the top ten. With V trimmed by 5 bases and J by 8 bases, 9 bases remained unmatched. The CDR3 extends over 15 amino acids. CDR1 and CDR2 (germline): SGHAT, FQNNGV. The V and J genes are TRBV11-2 and TRBJ1-4; 9 nucleotides line up with TRBD1. The origin of this receptor is a woman over 75 with active or convalescent COVID-19. Material for sequencing was peripheral blood. The DNA for the CDR3 is TGTGCCAGCAGCCCTCAGACAGGGGGTATCGAAAAACTGTTTTTT. Protein: CASSPQTGGIEKLFF.